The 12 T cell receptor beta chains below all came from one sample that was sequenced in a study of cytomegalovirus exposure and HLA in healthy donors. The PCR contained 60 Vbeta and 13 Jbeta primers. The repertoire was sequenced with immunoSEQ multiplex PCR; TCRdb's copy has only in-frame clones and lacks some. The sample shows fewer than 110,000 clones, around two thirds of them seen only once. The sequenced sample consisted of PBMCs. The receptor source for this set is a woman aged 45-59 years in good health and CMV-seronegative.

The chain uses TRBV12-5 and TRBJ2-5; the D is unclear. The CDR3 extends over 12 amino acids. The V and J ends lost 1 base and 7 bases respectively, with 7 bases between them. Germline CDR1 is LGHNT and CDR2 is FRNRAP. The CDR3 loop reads CASGLGPGTQYF. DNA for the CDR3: TGTGCTAGTGGTTTGGGGCCAGGGACCCAGTACTTC.

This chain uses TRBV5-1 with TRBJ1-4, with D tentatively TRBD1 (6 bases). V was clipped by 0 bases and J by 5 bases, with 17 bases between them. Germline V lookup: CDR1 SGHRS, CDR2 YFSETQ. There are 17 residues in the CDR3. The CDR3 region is CASSLEALGQTNEKLFF. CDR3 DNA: TGCGCCAGCAGCTTGGAGGCTCTAGGACAGACAAATGAAAAACTGTTTTTT. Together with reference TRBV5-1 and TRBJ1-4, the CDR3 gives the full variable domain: KAGVTQTPRYLIKTRGQQVTLSCSPISGHRSVSWYQQTPGQGLQFLFEYFSETQRNKGNFPGRFSGRQFSNSRSEMNVSTLELGDSALYLCASSLEALGQTNEKLFFGSGTQLSVL.

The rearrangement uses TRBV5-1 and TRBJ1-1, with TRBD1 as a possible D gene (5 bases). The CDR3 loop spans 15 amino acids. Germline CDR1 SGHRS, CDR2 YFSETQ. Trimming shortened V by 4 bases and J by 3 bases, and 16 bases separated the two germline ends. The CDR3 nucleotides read TGCGCCAGCAGCCCGGGGGGGACTCTGGACACTGAAGCTTTCTTT. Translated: CASSPGGTLDTEAFF.

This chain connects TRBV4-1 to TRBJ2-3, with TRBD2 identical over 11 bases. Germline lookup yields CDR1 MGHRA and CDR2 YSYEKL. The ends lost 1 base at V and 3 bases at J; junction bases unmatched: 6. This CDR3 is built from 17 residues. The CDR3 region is CASSQVFLAGGTDTQYF. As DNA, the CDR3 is TGCGCCAGCAGCCAAGTCTTTCTAGCGGGAGGAACAGATACGCAGTATTTT.

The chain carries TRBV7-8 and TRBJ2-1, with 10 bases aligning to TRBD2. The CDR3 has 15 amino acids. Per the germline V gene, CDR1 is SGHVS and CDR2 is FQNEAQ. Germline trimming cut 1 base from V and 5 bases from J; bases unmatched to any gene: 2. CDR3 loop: CASSLGLAGDNEQFF. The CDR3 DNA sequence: TGTGCCAGCAGCTTAGGCCTAGCGGGGGACAATGAGCAGTTCTTC.

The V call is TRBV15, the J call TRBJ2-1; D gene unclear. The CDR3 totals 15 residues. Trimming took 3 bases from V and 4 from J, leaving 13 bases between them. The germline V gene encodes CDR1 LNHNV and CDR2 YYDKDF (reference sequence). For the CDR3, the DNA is TGTGCCACCAGCAGCCTAGGAACCGGGTACAATGAGCAGTTCTTC. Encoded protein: CATSSLGTGYNEQFF.

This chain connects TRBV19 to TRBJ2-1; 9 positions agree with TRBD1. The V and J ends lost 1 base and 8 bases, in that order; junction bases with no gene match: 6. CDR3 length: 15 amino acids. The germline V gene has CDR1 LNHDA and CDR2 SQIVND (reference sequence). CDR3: CASSIGTGEIDEQFF. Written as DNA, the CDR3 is TGTGCCAGTAGTATAGGGACAGGGGAAATCGATGAGCAGTTCTTC. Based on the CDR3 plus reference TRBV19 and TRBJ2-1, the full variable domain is DGGITQSPKYLFRKEGQNVTLSCEQNLNHDAMYWYRQDPGQGLRLIYYSQIVNDFQKGDIAEGYSVSREKKESFPLTVTSAQKNPTAFYLCASSIGTGEIDEQFFGPGTRLTVL.

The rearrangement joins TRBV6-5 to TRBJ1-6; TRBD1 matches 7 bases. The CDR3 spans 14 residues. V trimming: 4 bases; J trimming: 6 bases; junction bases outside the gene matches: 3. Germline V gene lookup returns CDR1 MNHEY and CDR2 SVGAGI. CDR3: CASSWGQTNSPLHF. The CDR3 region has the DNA TGTGCCAGCAGTTGGGGACAGACTAATTCACCCCTCCACTTT.

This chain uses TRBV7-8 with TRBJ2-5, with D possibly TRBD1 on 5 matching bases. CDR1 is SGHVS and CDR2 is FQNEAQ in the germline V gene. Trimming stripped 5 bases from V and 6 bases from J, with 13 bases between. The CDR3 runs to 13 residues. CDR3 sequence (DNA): TGTGCCAGCAGCCTCGTGGGGCGGCAGACCCAGTACTTC. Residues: CASSLVGRQTQYF. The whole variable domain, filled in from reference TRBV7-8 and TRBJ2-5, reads GAGVSQSPRYKVAKRGQDVALRCDPISGHVSLFWYQQALGQGPEFLTYFQNEAQLDKSGLPSDRFFAERPEGSVSTLKIQRTQQEDSAVYLCASSLVGRQTQYFGPGTRLLVL.

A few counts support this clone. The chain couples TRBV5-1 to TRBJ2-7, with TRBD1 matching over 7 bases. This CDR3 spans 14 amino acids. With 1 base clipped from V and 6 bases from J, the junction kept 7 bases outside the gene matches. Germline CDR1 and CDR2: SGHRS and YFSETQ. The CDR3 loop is CASSLNQAGGEQYF. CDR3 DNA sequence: TGCGCCAGCAGCTTGAATCAGGCAGGGGGCGAGCAGTACTTC. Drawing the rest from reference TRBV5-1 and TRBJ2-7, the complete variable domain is KAGVTQTPRYLIKTRGQQVTLSCSPISGHRSVSWYQQTPGQGLQFLFEYFSETQRNKGNFPGRFSGRQFSNSRSEMNVSTLELGDSALYLCASSLNQAGGEQYFGPGTRLTVT.

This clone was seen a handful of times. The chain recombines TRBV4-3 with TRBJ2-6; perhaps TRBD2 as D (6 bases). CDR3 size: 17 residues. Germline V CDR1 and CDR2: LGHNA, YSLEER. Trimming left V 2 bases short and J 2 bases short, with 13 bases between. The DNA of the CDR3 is TGCGCCAGCAGCCAAAACCTGGCGGGGACTGGGGCCAACGTCCTGACTTTC. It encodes CASSQNLAGTGANVLTF.

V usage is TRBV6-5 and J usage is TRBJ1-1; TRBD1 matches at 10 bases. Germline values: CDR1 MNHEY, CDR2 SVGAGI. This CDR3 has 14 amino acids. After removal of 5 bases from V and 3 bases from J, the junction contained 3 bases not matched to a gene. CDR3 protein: CASSRGQGDTEAFF. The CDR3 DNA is TGTGCCAGCAGTCGAGGACAGGGGGACACTGAAGCTTTCTTT.